These 20 T cell receptor beta chains share one sample of origin, sequenced in a study of cytomegalovirus exposure and HLA in healthy donors. PCR primers comprised 60 Vbeta and 13 Jbeta primers. This table comes from immunoSEQ multiplex PCR, and its TCRdb copy is limited to in-frame clones, with some not included. Here the sample spans about 130,000 clones, roughly 84% being singletons. Sample: PBMCs. Receptors originate from a girl aged 2 to 9 in good health and CMV-seronegative.

The J gene is TRBJ1-2, the V gene TRBV29-1, with 10 bases lining up with TRBD1. This CDR3 spans 14 amino acids. The V gene end was trimmed by 3 bases and the J gene end by 6 bases; junction bases not matched to a gene: 7. Germline V gene lookup returns CDR1 SQVTM and CDR2 ANQGSEA. The CDR3: CSVEIRDRGHGYTF. The CDR3 DNA sequence: TGCAGCGTTGAGATCCGGGACAGGGGACATGGCTACACCTTC. Drawing the rest from reference TRBV29-1 and TRBJ1-2, the complete variable domain is SAVISQKPSRDICQRGTSLTIQCQVDSQVTMMFWYRQQPGQSLTLIATANQGSEATYESGFVIDKFPISRPNLTFSTLTVSNMSPEDSSIYLCSVEIRDRGHGYTFGSGTRLTVV.

This chain connects TRBV7-6 to TRBJ1-1, with 11 positions matching TRBD1. Trimming at V came to 5 bases and at J to 5 bases, leaving 7 bases not matched to a gene. The CDR3 sequence is 15 residues long. Germline V gene sequence: CDR1 SGHVS, CDR2 FNYEAQ. CDR3 residues: CASSPSGTGGTEAFF. The CDR3 DNA reads as TGTGCCAGCAGCCCCTCCGGGACAGGGGGTACTGAAGCTTTCTTT.

The CDR3 sequence is CASKLAAMNTGELFF. The DNA for the CDR3 is TGTGCCTCAAAACTAGCGGCAATGAACACCGGGGAGCTGTTTTTT. This chain uses TRBV30 with TRBJ2-2; 8 bases are a match to TRBD2. CDR3 length equals 15 residues. CDR1 is GTSNPN, CDR2 SVGIG, per germline (reference sequence). V lost 7 bases, J lost 1 base, and 8 bases stayed unmatched.

This clone was counted once. V gene TRBV6-5 combines with J gene TRBJ2-3; D is unclear. The V and J ends lost 0 bases and 5 bases respectively, with 6 bases between them. In germline, CDR1 is MNHEY, CDR2 SVGAGI. There are 13 residues in the CDR3. As DNA, the CDR3 is TGTGCCAGCAGTTACTCTATCCGAGATACGCAGTATTTT. Translated, it gives CASSYSIRDTQYF.

V gene TRBV9 combines with J gene TRBJ2-1; 7 bases are a match to TRBD1. V lost 4 bases to trimming and J lost 10 bases; unmatched junction nucleotides: 5. The germline CDR1 and CDR2 sequences are SGDLS and YYNGEE. This CDR3 spans 12 amino acids. The CDR3 sequence is CASSRTRGEQFF. DNA of the CDR3: TGTGCCAGCAGCAGGACCAGGGGGGAGCAGTTCTTC.

The chain's CDR3 is CAWSVVQGQGTDTQYF. In DNA, the CDR3 is TGTGCCTGGAGTGTAGTTCAGGGACAGGGCACAGATACGCAGTATTTT. The rearrangement uses TRBV30 and TRBJ2-3, with 8 bases fitting TRBD1. Losses at the gene ends were 0 bases for V and 1 base for J; bases not matched to a gene: 6. The germline CDR1 and CDR2 sequences are GTSNPN and SVGIG (reference sequence). The CDR3 covers 16 residues.

This sequence joins TRBV11-2 and TRBJ2-4; TRBD2 matches at 7 bases. Germline CDR1 and CDR2: SGHAT and FQNNGV. Trimming took 3 bases from V and 4 from J; bases not matched to a gene: 15. The CDR3 contains 18 residues. CDR3: CASSFVAGVPTEKNIQYF. Written as DNA, the CDR3 is TGTGCCAGCAGCTTTGTTGCGGGAGTACCGACGGAAAAAAACATTCAGTACTTC.

The chain joins TRBV2 to TRBJ2-6; D gene ambiguous. V was cut by 7 bases and J by 3 bases, with 13 bases left in between. This CDR3 spans 15 amino acids. Germline loops: CDR1 SNHLY, CDR2 FYNNEI. CDR3 amino acids: CASMGDIGGANVLTF. CDR3 nucleotide sequence: TGTGCCAGCATGGGCGACATAGGTGGGGCCAACGTCCTGACTTTC.

The chain recombines TRBV5-1 with TRBJ2-5, with a weak D call TRBD1 (5 bases). The CDR3 spans 14 residues. The germline CDR1 and CDR2 sequences are SGHRS and YFSETQ. V was clipped by 1 base and J by 5 bases, with 12 bases between them. The CDR3 region is CASSLSGRWETQYF. DNA for the CDR3: TGCGCCAGCAGCTTGTCAGGGCGGTGGGAGACCCAGTACTTC.

This rearrangement joins TRBV5-1 to TRBJ1-2, with D perhaps TRBD1 (5 bases). The CDR3 extends over 12 amino acids. The germline V gene encodes CDR1 SGHRS and CDR2 YFSETQ. V was shortened by 4 bases and J by 4 bases, with 8 bases between the two germline ends. Here the CDR3 DNA reads TGCGCCAGCAGCCCCGACAGCTATGGCTACACCTTC. Translation: CASSPDSYGYTF.

The gene calls are TRBV5-1 and TRBJ2-1; 13 nucleotides line up with TRBD2. Germline-derived CDR1 and CDR2 are SGHRS and YFSETQ. This CDR3 has 16 amino acids. Unmatched junction bases numbered 5, after V lost 4 bases and J lost 4 bases. CDR3: CASSPTSGGLYNEQFF. The CDR3 DNA reads TGCGCCAGCAGCCCGACTAGCGGGGGGCTATACAATGAGCAGTTCTTC.

V is TRBV2 and J is TRBJ2-4, with 7 bases matching TRBD2. Germline loops: CDR1 SNHLY, CDR2 FYNNEI. There are 13 residues in the CDR3. V was clipped by 4 bases and J by 7 bases; unmatched bases: 4. The CDR3 reads CASSGVGRNIQYF. The CDR3 nucleotides read TGTGCCAGCAGTGGGGTCGGGAGGAACATTCAGTACTTC.

The V call is TRBV5-8, the J call TRBJ1-1; TRBD1 might be the D (5 bases). CDR1 is SGHTS, CDR2 YDEGEE, per germline. There are 15 residues in the CDR3. V was cut by 2 bases and J by 1 base, with 12 bases left in between. The CDR3 DNA sequence: TGTGCCAGCAGCTTTCTGGGGGGAGCGAACACTGAAGCTTTCTTT. It encodes CASSFLGGANTEAFF.

This chain joins TRBV27 and TRBJ1-1, with D unresolved. CDR1 MNHEY and CDR2 SMNVEV come from the germline V gene (reference sequence). Trimming took off 0 bases at V and 4 bases at J, with 9 bases between the two ends. The CDR3 sequence is 14 residues long. CDR3 DNA: TGTGCCAGCAGTTTATCATGGTCGAGCACTGAAGCTTTCTTT. Its translation: CASSLSWSSTEAFF.

This rearrangement joins TRBV5-6 to TRBJ1-2, with 7 bases that match TRBD1. From germline, CDR1 is SGHDT and CDR2 YYEEEE. The J segment lost 4 bases and the V segment lost 5 bases, leaving 11 bases of the junction unmatched. The CDR3 covers 15 residues. The chain's CDR3 is CASRPQGGAGYGYTF. CDR3 nucleotides: TGTGCCAGCAGACCTCAGGGGGGCGCAGGCTATGGCTACACCTTC.

The V call is TRBV15, the J call TRBJ2-5; D gene unclear. The ends were cut back, 2 bases at V and 5 bases at J, with 12 bases in the middle. Germline V gene lookup returns CDR1 LNHNV and CDR2 YYDKDF (reference sequence). CDR3 length: 14 residues. Written as DNA, the CDR3 is TGTGCCACCAGCAGATCTCTCGGTCGGGAGACCCAGTACTTC. It encodes CATSRSLGRETQYF.

This clone was seen only a few times. The V gene is TRBV7-8, the J gene TRBJ1-1, with 9 bases matching TRBD1. The CDR3 has 15 amino acids. CDR1 SGHVS and CDR2 FQNEAQ come from the germline V gene. The trim removed 5 bases at V and 4 bases at J, leaving 8 bases unmatched. CDR3 residues: CASSVTGTGRTEAFF. CDR3 nucleotide sequence: TGTGCCAGCAGCGTAACCGGGACAGGGCGCACTGAAGCTTTCTTT.

CDR3 region: CASSLRTSGPNTGELFF. The CDR3 DNA reads as TGTGCCAGCAGTCTTCGGACTAGCGGACCTAACACCGGGGAGCTGTTTTTT. The chain is built from TRBV27 and TRBJ2-2; 10 bases are shared with TRBD2. Germline CDR1 reads MNHEY; CDR2 reads SMNVEV (reference sequence). The CDR3 has 17 residues. The V gene end was trimmed by 5 bases and the J gene end by 2 bases; junction bases not matched to a gene: 8.

The chain uses TRBV6-5 and TRBJ2-7; 8 bases are shared with TRBD2. The V segment lost 6 bases and the J segment 7 bases; nucleotides outside the gene matches: 8. Germline V gene data show CDR1 as MNHEY and CDR2 as SVGAGI. The CDR3 is made up of 13 amino acids. The CDR3 loop is CASRRAGDGEQYF. For the CDR3, the DNA is TGTGCCAGCAGACGAGCGGGAGATGGGGAGCAGTACTTC.

V is TRBV5-4 and J is TRBJ2-5, with 9 nucleotides matching TRBD1. Matching the DNA end better, TRBJ2-7 makes the J call doubtful. The CDR3 is 16 residues long. CDR1 is SGHNT and CDR2 is YYREEE in the germline V gene (reference sequence). The DNA of the CDR3 is TGTGCCAGCAGCTTGGGAGCCGGGACAGGGAGATACGAGCAGTACTTC. This codes for CASSLGAGTGRYEQYF.